This note documents a single T cell receptor (beta chain) sequence. Its antigen is currently unknown. TCRdb's table, derived via immunoSEQ multiplex PCR, lists solely in-frame clones and lacks some. The data show about 53,000 clones, around 84% seen once. This sample is drawn from a study of T cell responses to AZD1222 COVID-19 vaccine. Notes on the study in general: Vaccination with two AZD1222 doses was followed by a rise in Spike-specific TCR breadth and depth.

This CDR3 is built from 17 residues. V dropped 0 bases and J dropped 4; count of bases not matched to a gene: 10. The germline V gene encodes CDR1 KGHSH and CDR2 LQKENI. The sample consisted of peripheral blood, taken on day 0 of AZD1222 vaccination. The TCR originated in an adult in good health. The chain couples TRBV18 to TRBJ2-7; TRBD2 matches at 9 bases. In DNA, the CDR3 is TGTGCCAGCTCACCACCGTACCCGCGGGAGGGCCTGTACGAGCAGTACTTC. Translating it yields CASSPPYPREGLYEQYF.